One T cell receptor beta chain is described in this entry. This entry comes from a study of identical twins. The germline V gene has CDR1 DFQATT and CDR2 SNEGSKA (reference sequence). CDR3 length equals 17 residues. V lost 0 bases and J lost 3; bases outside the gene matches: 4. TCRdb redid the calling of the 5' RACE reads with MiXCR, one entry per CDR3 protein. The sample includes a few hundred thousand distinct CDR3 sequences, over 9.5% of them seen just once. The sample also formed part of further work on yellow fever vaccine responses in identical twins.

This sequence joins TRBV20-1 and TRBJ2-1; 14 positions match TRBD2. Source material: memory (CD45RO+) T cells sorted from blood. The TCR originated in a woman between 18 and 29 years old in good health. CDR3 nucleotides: TGCAGTGCTAGAGAGACTAGCGGGAGGGCCGGCTACAATGAGCAGTTCTTC. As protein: CSARETSGRAGYNEQFF.